What follows are 2 T cell receptor beta chains derived from one specimen sequenced in a study of STAT5B mutations in CD4+ large granular lymphocyte leukemia. Sequenced by immunoSEQ multiplex PCR; TCRdb stores in-frame clones only, minus some. The sample includes 30,000 or so clones, more than 75% of them seen just once. Input material: CD4+ T cells from blood buffy coats. Source of these receptors: a human donor in good health.

This clone was detected only once. The rearrangement links TRBV18 to TRBJ2-3, with 8 bases identical to TRBD1. The germline CDR1 and CDR2 sequences are KGHSH and LQKENI. V shed 6 bases and J 1 base; nucleotides not matched to a gene: 6. CDR3 length: 15 residues. CDR3 DNA: TGTGCCAGCTCGACAGGGGCAGGTGGCACAGATACGCAGTATTTT. It translates to CASSTGAGGTDTQYF. The full variable domain, completed using reference TRBV18 and TRBJ2-3, is NAGVMQNPRHLVRRRGQEARLRCSPMKGHSHVYWYRQLPEEGLKFMVYLQKENIIDESGMPKERFSAEFPKEGPSILRIQQVVRGDSAAYFCASSTGAGGTDTQYFGPGTRLTVL.

J is TRBJ2-1 and V is TRBV11-3; 10 bases agree with TRBD1. CDR3 length: 16 amino acids. Germline V gene lookup returns CDR1 SGHNT and CDR2 YENEEA. The junction had 7 bases not matched to a gene; V was cut back by 3 bases and J by 5 bases. In DNA, the CDR3 is TGTGCCAGCAGCTTCCCTCGGACAGGGGGGGACAATGAGCAGTTCTTC. The encoded protein is CASSFPRTGGDNEQFF.